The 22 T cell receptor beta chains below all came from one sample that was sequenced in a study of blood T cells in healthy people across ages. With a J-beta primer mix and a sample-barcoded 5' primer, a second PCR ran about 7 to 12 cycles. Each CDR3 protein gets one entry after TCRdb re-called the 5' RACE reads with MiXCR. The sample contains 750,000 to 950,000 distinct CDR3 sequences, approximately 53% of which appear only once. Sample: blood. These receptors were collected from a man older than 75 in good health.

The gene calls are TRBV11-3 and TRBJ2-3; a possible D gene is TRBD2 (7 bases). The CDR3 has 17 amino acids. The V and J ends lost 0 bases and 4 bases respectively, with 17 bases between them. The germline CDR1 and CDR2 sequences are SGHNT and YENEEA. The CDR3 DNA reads TGTGCCAGCAGCTTAGACAGCATCGGGGGGCATTCAGATACGCAGTATTTT. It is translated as CASSLDSIGGHSDTQYF.

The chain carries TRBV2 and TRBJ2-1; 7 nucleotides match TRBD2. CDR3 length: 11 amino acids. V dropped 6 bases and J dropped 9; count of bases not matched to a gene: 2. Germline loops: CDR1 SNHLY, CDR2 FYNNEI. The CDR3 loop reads CASRGEGEQFF. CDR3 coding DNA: TGTGCCAGCAGGGGGGAGGGTGAGCAGTTCTTC. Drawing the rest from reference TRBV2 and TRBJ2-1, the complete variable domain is EPEVTQTPSHQVTQMGQEVILRCVPISNHLYFYWYRQILGQKVEFLVSFYNNEISEKSEIFDDQFSVERPDGSNFTLKIRSTKLEDSAMYFCASRGEGEQFFGPGTRLTVL.

For the CDR3, the DNA is TGCGCCAGCAGCCCAGATGGCGGGCAAATGCTTCGCTATGGCTACACCTTC. This encodes CASSPDGGQMLRYGYTF. The chain has TRBV5-1 and TRBJ1-2; D gene uncertain. The CDR3 is 17 amino acids. V lost 4 bases and J lost 4, with 23 bases in between. In germline, CDR1 is SGHRS, CDR2 YFSETQ.

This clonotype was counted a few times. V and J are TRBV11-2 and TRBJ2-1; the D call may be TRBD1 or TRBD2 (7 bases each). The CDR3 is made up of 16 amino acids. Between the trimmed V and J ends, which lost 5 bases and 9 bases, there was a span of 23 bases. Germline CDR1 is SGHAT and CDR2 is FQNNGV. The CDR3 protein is CASSPGGGLGETEQFF. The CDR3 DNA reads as TGTGCCAGCAGCCCAGGGGGGGGACTGGGAGAAACTGAGCAGTTCTTC.

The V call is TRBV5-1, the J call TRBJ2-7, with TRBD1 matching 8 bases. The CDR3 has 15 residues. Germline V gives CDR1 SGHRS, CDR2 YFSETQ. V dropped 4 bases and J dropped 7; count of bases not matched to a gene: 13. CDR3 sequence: CASSVTGGSYNEQYF. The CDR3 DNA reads TGCGCCAGCAGCGTCACAGGGGGGTCCTACAATGAGCAGTACTTC.

CDR3: CASSVGDREYF. CDR3 bases: TGTGCCAGCAGCGTAGGGGACCGCGAGTACTTC. The chain employs TRBV9 and TRBJ2-5; D may correspond to TRBD1 or TRBD2 (5 bases each). V lost 0 bases and J lost 12, with 9 bases in between. This CDR3 spans 11 amino acids. From germline, CDR1 is SGDLS and CDR2 YYNGEE.

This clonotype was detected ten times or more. CDR3 in amino acids: CASSKANYGYTF. The CDR3 bases are TGCGCCAGCAGCAAGGCTAACTATGGCTACACCTTC. The V call is TRBV5-1, the J call TRBJ1-2; D not resolved. Germline loops: CDR1 SGHRS, CDR2 YFSETQ. V dropped 4 bases and J dropped 0 bases, with 4 bases sitting between them. The CDR3 has 12 residues.

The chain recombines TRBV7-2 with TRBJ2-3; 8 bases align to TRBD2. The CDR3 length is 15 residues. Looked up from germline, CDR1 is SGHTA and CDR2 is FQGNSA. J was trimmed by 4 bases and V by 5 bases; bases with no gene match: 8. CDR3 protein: CASSGNRLASDTQYF. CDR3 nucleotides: TGTGCCAGCAGCGGAAACCGACTAGCGTCAGATACGCAGTATTTT.

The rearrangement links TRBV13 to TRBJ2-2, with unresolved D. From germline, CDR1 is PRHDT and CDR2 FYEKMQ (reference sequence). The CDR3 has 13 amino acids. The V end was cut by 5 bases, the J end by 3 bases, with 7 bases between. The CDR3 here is CASSLEDTGELFF. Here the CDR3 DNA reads TGTGCCAGCAGCCTCGAGGACACCGGGGAGCTGTTTTTT.

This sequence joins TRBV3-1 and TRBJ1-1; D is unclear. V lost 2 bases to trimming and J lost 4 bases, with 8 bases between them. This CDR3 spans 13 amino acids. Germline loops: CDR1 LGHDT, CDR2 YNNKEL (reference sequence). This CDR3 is CASSQWSPTEAFF. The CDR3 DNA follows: TGTGCCAGCAGCCAATGGTCCCCCACTGAAGCTTTCTTT.

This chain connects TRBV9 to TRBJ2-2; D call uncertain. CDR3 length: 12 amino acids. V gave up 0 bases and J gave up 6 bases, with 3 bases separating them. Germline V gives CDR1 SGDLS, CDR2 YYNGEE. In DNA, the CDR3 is TGTGCCAGCAGCGTAGACTCCGGGGAGCTGTTTTTT. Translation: CASSVDSGELFF.

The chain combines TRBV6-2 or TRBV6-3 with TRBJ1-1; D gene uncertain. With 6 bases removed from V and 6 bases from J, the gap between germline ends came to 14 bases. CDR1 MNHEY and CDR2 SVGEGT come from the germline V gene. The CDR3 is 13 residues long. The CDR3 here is CASSHIGGSEAFF. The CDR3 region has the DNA TGTGCCAGCAGCCACATAGGAGGATCTGAAGCTTTCTTT.

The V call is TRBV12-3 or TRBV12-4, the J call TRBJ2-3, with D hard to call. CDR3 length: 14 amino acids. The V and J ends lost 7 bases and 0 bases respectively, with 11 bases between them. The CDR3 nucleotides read TGTGCCAGCATAGGCAGCGATAGCACAGATACGCAGTATTTT. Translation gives CASIGSDSTDTQYF.

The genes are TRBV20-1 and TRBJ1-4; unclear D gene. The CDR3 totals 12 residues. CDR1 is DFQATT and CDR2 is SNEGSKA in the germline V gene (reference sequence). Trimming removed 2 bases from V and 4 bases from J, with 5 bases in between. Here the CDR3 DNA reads TGCAGTGCTAGATTTATTAATGAAAAACTGTTTTTT. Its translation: CSARFINEKLFF.

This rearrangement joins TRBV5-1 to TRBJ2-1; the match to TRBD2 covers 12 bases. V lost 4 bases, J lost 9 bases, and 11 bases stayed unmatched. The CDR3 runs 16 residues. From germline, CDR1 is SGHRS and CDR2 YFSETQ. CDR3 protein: CASSGTSSGRVGEQFF. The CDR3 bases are TGCGCCAGCAGCGGGACCTCTAGCGGGAGGGTCGGTGAGCAGTTCTTC.

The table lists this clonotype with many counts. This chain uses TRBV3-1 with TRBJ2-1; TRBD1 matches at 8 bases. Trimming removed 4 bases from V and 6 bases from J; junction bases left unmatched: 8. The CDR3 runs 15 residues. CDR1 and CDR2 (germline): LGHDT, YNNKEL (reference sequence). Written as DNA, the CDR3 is TGTGCCAGCAGCCTGGACAGGGTCCAATCCAATGAGCAGTTCTTC. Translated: CASSLDRVQSNEQFF.

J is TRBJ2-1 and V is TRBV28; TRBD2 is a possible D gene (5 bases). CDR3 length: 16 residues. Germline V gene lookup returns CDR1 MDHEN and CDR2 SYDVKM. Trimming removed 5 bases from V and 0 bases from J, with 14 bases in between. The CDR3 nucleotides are TGTGCCAGCAGTAACACCGGGGTCGGCTCCTACAATGAGCAGTTCTTC. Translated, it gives CASSNTGVGSYNEQFF.

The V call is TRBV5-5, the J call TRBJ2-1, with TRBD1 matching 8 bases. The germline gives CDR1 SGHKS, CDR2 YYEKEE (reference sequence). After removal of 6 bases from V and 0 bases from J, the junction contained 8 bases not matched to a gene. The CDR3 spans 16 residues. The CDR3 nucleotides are TGTGCCAGCACCTTCCATGGACAGGGCTCCTACAATGAGCAGTTCTTC. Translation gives CASTFHGQGSYNEQFF.

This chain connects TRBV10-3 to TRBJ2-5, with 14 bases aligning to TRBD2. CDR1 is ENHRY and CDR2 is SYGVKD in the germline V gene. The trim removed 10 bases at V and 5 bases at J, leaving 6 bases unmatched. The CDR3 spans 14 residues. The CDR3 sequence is CATGLAGGMETQYF. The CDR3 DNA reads TGTGCCACAGGACTAGCGGGAGGTATGGAGACCCAGTACTTC.

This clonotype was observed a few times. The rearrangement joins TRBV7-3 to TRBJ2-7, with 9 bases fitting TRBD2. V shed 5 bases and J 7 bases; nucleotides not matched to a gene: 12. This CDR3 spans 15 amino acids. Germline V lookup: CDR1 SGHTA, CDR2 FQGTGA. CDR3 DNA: TGTGCCAGCAGCCCCCCACGGCGGGAGGGTAATGAGCAGTACTTC. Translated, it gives CASSPPRREGNEQYF.

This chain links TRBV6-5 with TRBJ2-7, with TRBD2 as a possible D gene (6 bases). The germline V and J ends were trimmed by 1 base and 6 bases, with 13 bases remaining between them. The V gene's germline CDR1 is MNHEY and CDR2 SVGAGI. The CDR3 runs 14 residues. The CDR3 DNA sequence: TGTGCCAGCAGTTACTGGCGGGAAGGGTCCGAGCAGTACTTC. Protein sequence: CASSYWREGSEQYF.

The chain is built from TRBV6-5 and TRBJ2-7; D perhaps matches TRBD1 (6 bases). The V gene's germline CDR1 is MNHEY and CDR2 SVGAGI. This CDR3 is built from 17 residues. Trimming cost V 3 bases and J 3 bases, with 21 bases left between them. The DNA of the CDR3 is TGTGCCAGCAGTTATGAACCACTACAGGGTTTTGTCTACGAGCAGTACTTC. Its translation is CASSYEPLQGFVYEQYF.